Sequencing of this TCR beta chain was carried out in a study of T cell responses to AZD1222 COVID-19 vaccine. Germline CDR1 and CDR2: LNHDA and SQIVND (reference sequence). Trimming cost V 5 bases and J 4 bases; bases outside gene matches: 6. CDR3 size: 15 residues. Sequenced by immunoSEQ multiplex PCR; TCRdb stores in-frame clones only, minus some. This table has about 110,000 clones, around nine tenths appearing once. The sequencing here drew on peripheral blood, taken on day 0 of MenACWY control vaccination. The chain couples TRBV19 to TRBJ1-4, with 8 positions matching TRBD1. This clonotype was obtained from an adult in good health. The CDR3 loop reads CASSPPGQGNEKLFF. The CDR3 nucleotides read TGTGCCAGTAGTCCCCCTGGACAGGGTAATGAAAAACTGTTTTTT.